The subject of this entry is one T cell receptor beta chain. The sequenced target, TCR beta, came from blood CD8+ and CD4+ T cells. TEMRA cells were enriched by FACS, and CD4+ and CD8+ T cells were negatively isolated. The germline CDR1 and CDR2 sequences are LGHNA and YNFKEQ. V lost 5 bases to trimming and J lost 2 bases; unmatched junction nucleotides: 2. The CDR3 spans 14 residues. The sample belongs to a study of CD8 T cells in Susac syndrome. Roughly 0.45 to 1 ug RNA was reverse transcribed with random hexamers. Amplification of TCR beta CDR3 by immunoSEQ multiplex PCR spanned 54 Vbeta and 13 Jbeta. From the immunoSEQ multiplex PCR reads, TCRdb called clonotypes with MiXCR, one entry per CDR3 protein. This sample has 130,000 or so distinct CDR3 sequences; 94% occur once, and the top ten carry more than 0.095%.

The source material was CD4+ T cells from PBMCs. This chain links TRBV4-2 with TRBJ2-3; 9 bases map to TRBD1. This sequence originates from a human donor in good health. This CDR3 reads CASSTGGDTDTQYF. CDR3 DNA sequence: TGTGCCAGCAGCACAGGGGGCGACACAGATACGCAGTATTTT.